This T cell receptor (beta chain) was found in a study of T-cell reconstitution after alpha-beta-depleted transplantation in children. Overall study results and limits: T-cell numbers and diversity one year post-transplant derived largely from freshly generated T cells. The origin of high day-60 TCRbeta diversity in some patients lay in surviving recipient T cells and thymic progenitors. Approximately two months post-transplant, alpha-beta T cells reportedly originated from several hundred expanded graft clones.

Preparing the TCRbeta library involved the use of unique molecular identifiers. MiXCR was run by TCRdb on the PCR reads, yielding one entry per CDR3 protein. The profile shows a few hundred thousand distinct CDR3 sequences, roughly 30% of them singletons. CDR3 length equals 14 residues. Between the trimmed V and J ends, which lost 4 bases and 0 bases, there was a span of 8 bases. Germline V CDR1 and CDR2: SGHRS, YFSETQ. A remark on this clonotype: Its antigen is not known.

The specimen was PBMCs, collected before TCRalphabeta/CD19-depleted stem cell transplant. The rearrangement links TRBV5-1 to TRBJ1-3, with D unresolved. This clonotype was sampled from a boy under two years old with Wiskott-Aldrich syndrome, due to receive a stem cell transplant. The CDR3 coding sequence is TGCGCCAGCAGCGCAGGAGGCTCTGGAAACACCATATATTTT. This sequence encodes CASSAGGSGNTIYF.